Below are 14 T cell receptor beta chains sequenced from a single sample in a study of control samples from healthy donors and cancer patients. Generated by immunoSEQ multiplex PCR, the TCRdb table keeps only in-frame clones and is missing some. The table includes 150,000 to 200,000 clones, around 90% detected once. The sequencing input was blood. These receptors were collected from a woman between 50 and 59 years old in good health.

The chain couples TRBV19 to TRBJ2-5, with TRBD1 identical over 10 bases. CDR1 is LNHDA, CDR2 SQIVND, per germline (reference sequence). V lost 4 bases and J lost 4; bases outside the gene matches: 3. The CDR3 sequence is 14 residues long. For the CDR3, the DNA is TGTGCCAGTAGTACCCGGACAGGGGGAGAGACCCAGTACTTC. Encoded protein: CASSTRTGGETQYF.

This chain uses TRBV19 with TRBJ2-5; 7 bases map to TRBD1. Germline CDR1 is LNHDA and CDR2 is SQIVND (reference sequence). V lost 6 bases to trimming and J lost 5 bases; unmatched junction nucleotides: 9. The length of the CDR3 is 14 residues. CDR3 nucleotide sequence: TGTGCCAGTAGCCGGTCAGAGACAGGGGAGACCCAGTACTTC. It translates to CASSRSETGETQYF.

V and J are TRBV9 and TRBJ1-2; 8 nucleotides match TRBD1. CDR1 and CDR2 (germline): SGDLS, YYNGEE. V gave up 3 bases and J gave up 6 bases; unmatched junction bases: 10. CDR3 length: 15 residues. This CDR3 is CASSASDREPHGYTF. The CDR3 DNA sequence: TGTGCCAGCAGCGCCTCGGACAGGGAACCTCATGGCTACACCTTC.

V gene TRBV28 combines with J gene TRBJ1-5; 8 bases match TRBD1. Trimming cost V 3 bases and J 3 bases; bases outside gene matches: 4. CDR3 length: 15 residues. Germline values: CDR1 MDHEN, CDR2 SYDVKM. CDR3 in amino acids: CASSLPGGDNQPQHF. The CDR3 bases are TGTGCCAGCAGTTTGCCAGGGGGCGACAATCAGCCCCAGCATTTT.

The chain recombines TRBV11-1 with TRBJ1-1; 9 bases match TRBD1. The germline V gene encodes CDR1 SGHAT and CDR2 FQDESV (reference sequence). The CDR3 is 13 residues long. The V and J ends lost 7 bases and 1 base, in that order; junction bases with no gene match: 1. DNA of the CDR3: TGTGCCAGCAAGGGACAGGGGAACACTGAAGCTTTCTTT. It is translated as CASKGQGNTEAFF. The whole variable domain, remainder taken from reference TRBV11-1 and TRBJ1-1, is EAEVAQSPRYKITEKSQAVAFWCDPISGHATLYWYRQILGQGPELLVQFQDESVVDDSQLPKDRFSAERLKGVDSTLKIQPAELGDSAMYLCASKGQGNTEAFFGQGTRLTVV.

CDR3 sequence: CASSQGRQGGAFF. For the CDR3, the DNA is TGTGCCAGCAGCCAAGGGCGTCAAGGTGGAGCTTTCTTT. The V and J genes are TRBV7-9 and TRBJ1-1, with unresolved D. The CDR3 loop spans 13 amino acids. V was trimmed by 5 bases and J by 10 bases, leaving 17 bases between them. Per the germline V gene, CDR1 is SEHNR and CDR2 is FQNEAQ (reference sequence).

The chain employs TRBV21-1 and TRBJ1-1. TRBV21-1 is an annotated pseudogene. The CDR3 is 19 amino acids. CDR3 coding DNA: TGTGCCAGCAGCTTGCGGGGGGTCGGAAGGGAAGATGGGAACACTGAAGCTTTCTTT. As protein: CASSLRGVGREDGNTEAFF.

This clone was recorded once. This CDR3 is CASSVEHRGMETQYF. The CDR3 coding sequence is TGTGCCAGCAGCGTAGAGCACAGGGGGATGGAGACCCAGTACTTC. This chain links TRBV9 with TRBJ2-5; TRBD1 matches 8 bases. CDR3 size: 15 residues. J was trimmed by 5 bases and V by 0 bases; bases with no gene match: 6. The germline V gene has CDR1 SGDLS and CDR2 YYNGEE.

In this sample, this clone turned up a few times. The rearrangement joins TRBV3-1 (or the pseudogene TRBV3-2) to TRBJ1-3, with a possible D match to TRBD1 (6 bases). V gave up 10 bases and J gave up 4 bases, with 17 bases separating them. Germline CDR1 and CDR2: LGHDT and YNNKEL (reference sequence). This CDR3 region has 14 residues. CDR3 protein: CATEGGAGGNTIYF. DNA of the CDR3: TGTGCCACCGAGGGGGGGGCGGGAGGAAACACCATATATTTT.

The chain carries TRBV27 and TRBJ1-1; tentatively, D is TRBD1 (5 bases). Deletions cut 8 bases from V and 8 bases from J, with 24 bases between. The CDR3 consists of 15 residues. CDR1 is MNHEY, CDR2 SMNVEV, per germline (reference sequence). CDR3 residues: CASWRWQGGTGEAFF. The CDR3 nucleotides are TGTGCCAGCTGGCGCTGGCAGGGAGGAACCGGCGAAGCTTTCTTT.

V usage is TRBV19 and J usage is TRBJ1-1; no reliable D call. This CDR3 is 13 amino acids long. Germline values: CDR1 LNHDA, CDR2 SQIVND (reference sequence). The V end lost 3 bases, the J end lost 4 bases, and 9 bases lay between the germline ends. The CDR3 bases are TGTGCCAGTAGTATGAGAGATAGCACTGAAGCTTTCTTT. Translation: CASSMRDSTEAFF.

This clone is a singleton in its sample. CDR3 DNA: TGCGCCAGCAGCCAAGATCACGGGGCCTTAGCCAAAAACATTCAGTACTTC. This codes for CASSQDHGALAKNIQYF. The chain uses TRBV4-1 and TRBJ2-4; tentatively, D is TRBD1 or TRBD2 (5 bases each). Germline lookup yields CDR1 MGHRA and CDR2 YSYEKL. The length of the CDR3 is 17 residues. Trimming cost V 0 bases and J 0 bases, with 12 bases left between them.

The chain recombines TRBV6-1 with TRBJ2-2; a weak D match, TRBD2 (5 bases). From germline, CDR1 is MNHNS and CDR2 SASEGT. Trimming removed 3 bases from V and 1 base from J, with 6 bases in between. This CDR3 is 14 amino acids long. CDR3 sequence reads: CASSEGRNTGELFF. The DNA for the CDR3 is TGTGCCAGCAGTGAGGGGAGGAACACCGGGGAGCTGTTTTTT.

CDR3 coding DNA: TGTGCCTGGAGTTCGGGGAACTATGGCTACACCTTC. Translation gives CAWSSGNYGYTF. The J gene is TRBJ1-2, the V gene TRBV30, with D uncertain. Trimming stripped 2 bases from V and 2 bases from J, with 6 bases between. The CDR3 totals 12 residues. Germline CDR1 is GTSNPN and CDR2 is SVGIG (reference sequence).